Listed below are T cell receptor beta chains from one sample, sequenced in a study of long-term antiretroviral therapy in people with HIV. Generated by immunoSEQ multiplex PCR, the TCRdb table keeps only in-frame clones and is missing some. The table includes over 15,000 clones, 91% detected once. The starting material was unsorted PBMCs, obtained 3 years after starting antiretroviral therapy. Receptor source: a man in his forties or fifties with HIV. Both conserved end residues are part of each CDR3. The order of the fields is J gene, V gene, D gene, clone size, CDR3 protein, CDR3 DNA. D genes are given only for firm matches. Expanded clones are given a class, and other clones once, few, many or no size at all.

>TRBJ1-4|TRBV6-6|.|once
CASSDSKGVAEKLFF
TGTGCCAGCAGTGACTCCAAGGGGGTGGCTGAAAAACTGTTTTTT
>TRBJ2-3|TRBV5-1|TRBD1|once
CASSLTIRTGKHTDTQYF
TGCGCCAGCAGCTTGACCATTCGGACAGGGAAACACACAGATACGCAGTATTTT
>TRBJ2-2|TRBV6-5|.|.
CASSYAQYTGELFF
TGTGCCAGCAGTTACGCCCAATACACCGGGGAGCTGTTTTTT
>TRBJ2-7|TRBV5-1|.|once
CASSLLGGTVSYEQYF
TGCGCCAGCAGCTTGTTAGGAGGGACAGTCTCCTACGAGCAGTACTTC
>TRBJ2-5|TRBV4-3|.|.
CASSQYVGAFGQETQYF
TGCGCCAGCAGCCAATATGTGGGGGCTTTTGGGCAAGAGACCCAGTACTTC
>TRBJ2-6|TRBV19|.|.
CASSIPASGANVLTF
TGTGCCAGTAGTATTCCGGCTTCTGGGGCCAACGTCCTGACTTTC
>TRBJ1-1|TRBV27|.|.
CASSLGTEAFF
TGTGCCAGCAGTTTAGGGACTGAAGCTTTCTTT
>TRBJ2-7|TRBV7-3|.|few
CASSLNGYEQYF
TGTGCCAGCAGCTTAAACGGCTACGAGCAGTACTTC
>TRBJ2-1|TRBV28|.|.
CASRRTSNNEQFF
TGTGCCAGCCGGAGGACGTCCAACAATGAGCAGTTCTTC
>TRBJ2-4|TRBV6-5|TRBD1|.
CASKSRGQQNIQYF
TGTGCCAGCAAGTCGAGGGGACAGCAAAACATTCAGTACTTC
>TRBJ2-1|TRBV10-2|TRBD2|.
CASSDLASGIYNEQFF
TGCGCCAGCAGTGATTTGGCTAGCGGGATCTACAATGAGCAGTTCTTC
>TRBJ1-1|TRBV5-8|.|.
CASSVAGNTEAFF
TGTGCCAGCAGCGTGGCGGGCAACACTGAAGCTTTCTTT
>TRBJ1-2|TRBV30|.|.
CAWSKGAGTHGYTF
TGTGCCTGGAGTAAAGGGGCAGGGACACATGGCTACACCTTC
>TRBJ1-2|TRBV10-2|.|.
CASSDHPTPIYGYTF
TGCGCCAGCAGTGACCACCCTACACCAATCTATGGCTACACCTTC
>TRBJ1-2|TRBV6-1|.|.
CASSEGAGLGYTF
TGTGCCAGCAGTGAGGGGGCAGGGCTTGGCTACACCTTC
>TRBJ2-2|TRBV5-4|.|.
CASWSGLSMNTGELFF
TGTGCCAGCTGGTCTGGGCTTTCGATGAACACCGGGGAGCTGTTTTTT
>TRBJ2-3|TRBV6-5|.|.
CASSYRGGRDTQYF
TGTGCCAGCAGTTACCGCGGGGGCAGAGATACGCAGTATTTT
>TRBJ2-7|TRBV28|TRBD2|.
CASSSPRSSGTYEQYF
TGTGCCAGCAGTTCCCCACGTTCTAGCGGGACCTACGAGCAGTACTTC
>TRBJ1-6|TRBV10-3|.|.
CAISEGRVGAYNSPLHF
TGTGCCATCAGTGAAGGCAGGGTAGGAGCCTATAATTCACCCCTCCACTTT
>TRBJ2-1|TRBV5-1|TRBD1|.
CASSSDRVNEQFF
TGCGCCAGCAGCTCGGACAGGGTAAATGAGCAGTTCTTC
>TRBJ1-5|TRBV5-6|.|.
CASSSAWRDGNQPQHF
TGTGCCAGCAGCTCCGCCTGGAGGGATGGCAATCAGCCCCAGCATTTT
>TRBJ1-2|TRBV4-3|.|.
CASSQDLASGDYGYTF
TGCGCCAGCAGCCAAGATTTGGCCTCAGGGGACTATGGCTACACCTTC
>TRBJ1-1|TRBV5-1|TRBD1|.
CASSLTGGTEAFF
TGCGCCAGCAGCTTAACAGGGGGTACTGAAGCTTTCTTT
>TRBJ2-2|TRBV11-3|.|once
CASSFRSSGELFF
TGTGCCAGCAGCTTTAGAAGTTCCGGGGAGCTGTTTTTT
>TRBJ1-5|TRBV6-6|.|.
CASSPSDRSSNQPQHF
TGTGCCAGCAGTCCCTCTGACAGGTCTAGCAATCAGCCCCAGCATTTT
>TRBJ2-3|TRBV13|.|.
CASSALEDTQYF
TGTGCCAGCAGCGCACTAGAAGATACGCAGTATTTT
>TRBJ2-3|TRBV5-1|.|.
CASSLEGGTQYF
TGCGCCAGCAGCTTGGAGGGAGGTACGCAGTATTTT
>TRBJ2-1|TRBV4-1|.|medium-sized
CASSQDAGTYNEQFF
TGCGCCAGCAGCCAAGATGCCGGGACCTACAATGAGCAGTTCTTC
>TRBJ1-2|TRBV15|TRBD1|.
CATSRAGTGAYGYTF
TGTGCCACCAGCAGAGCCGGGACAGGGGCCTATGGCTACACCTTC
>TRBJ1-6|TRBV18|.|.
CASSLDRTNSPLHF
TGTGCCAGCTCCCTCGACAGGACCAATTCACCCCTCCACTTT
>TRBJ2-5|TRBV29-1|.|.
CSAGARGIGEYF
TGCAGCGCCGGCGCCAGGGGAATTGGGGAGTACTTC
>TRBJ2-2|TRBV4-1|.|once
CASGRDNTGELFF
TGCGCCTCGGGTAGAGATAACACCGGGGAGCTGTTTTTT
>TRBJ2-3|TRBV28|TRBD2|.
CASSLSGLAAARDTQYF
TGTGCCAGCAGTTTATCGGGACTAGCGGCCGCCAGGGATACGCAGTATTTT
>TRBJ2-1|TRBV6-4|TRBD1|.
CASSDGTGDYNEQFF
TGTGCCAGCAGTGACGGGACAGGCGATTACAATGAGCAGTTCTTC
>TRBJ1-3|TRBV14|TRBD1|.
CASSLRTGAGNTIYF
TGTGCCAGCAGCCTCCGGACAGGGGCTGGAAACACCATATATTTT
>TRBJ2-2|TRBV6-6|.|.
CASSFGELFF
TGTGCCAGCAGTTTCGGGGAGCTGTTTTTT
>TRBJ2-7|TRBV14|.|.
CASSLAGTINEQYF
TGTGCCAGCAGCCTGGCCGGGACAATCAACGAGCAGTACTTC
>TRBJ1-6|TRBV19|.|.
CASSIDPLNSPLHF
TGTGCCAGTAGTATAGATCCCCTCAATTCACCCCTCCACTTT
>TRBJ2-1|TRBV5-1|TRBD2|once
CASSLTSGVGEQFF
TGCGCCAGCAGCTTAACTAGCGGGGTTGGAGAGCAGTTCTTC
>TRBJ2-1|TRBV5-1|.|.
CASSGGSSYNEQFF
TGCGCCAGCAGCGGCGGAAGCTCCTACAATGAGCAGTTCTTC
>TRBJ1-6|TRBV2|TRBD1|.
CAITGDPGSPLHF
TGTGCCATTACAGGGGATCCGGGTTCACCCCTCCACTTT